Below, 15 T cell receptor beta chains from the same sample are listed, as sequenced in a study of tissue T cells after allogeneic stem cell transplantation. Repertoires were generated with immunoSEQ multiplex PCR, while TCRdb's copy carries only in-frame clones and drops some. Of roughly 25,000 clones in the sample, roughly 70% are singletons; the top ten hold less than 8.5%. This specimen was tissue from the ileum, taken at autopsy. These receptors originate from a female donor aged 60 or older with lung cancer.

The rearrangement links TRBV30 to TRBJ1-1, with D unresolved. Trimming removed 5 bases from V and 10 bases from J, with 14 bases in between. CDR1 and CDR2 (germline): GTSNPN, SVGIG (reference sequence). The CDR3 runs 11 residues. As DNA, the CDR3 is TGTGCCTGGGGTATAGGCCTGGGAGCTTTCTTT. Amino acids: CAWGIGLGAFF.

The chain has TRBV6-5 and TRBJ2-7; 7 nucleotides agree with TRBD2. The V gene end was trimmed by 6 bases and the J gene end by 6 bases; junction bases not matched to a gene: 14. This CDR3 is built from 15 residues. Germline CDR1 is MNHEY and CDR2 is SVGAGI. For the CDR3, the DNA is TGTGCCAGCAGCCCGCTGGGGGAGCGGGGAGGCGAGCAGTACTTC. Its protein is CASSPLGERGGEQYF.

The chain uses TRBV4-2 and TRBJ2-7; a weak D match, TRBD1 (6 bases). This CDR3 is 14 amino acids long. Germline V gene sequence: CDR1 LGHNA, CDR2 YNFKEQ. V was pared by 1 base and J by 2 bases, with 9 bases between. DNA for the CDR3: TGTGCCAGCAGCCAAGTGAGGGGGACCTACGAGCAGTACTTC. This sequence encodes CASSQVRGTYEQYF.

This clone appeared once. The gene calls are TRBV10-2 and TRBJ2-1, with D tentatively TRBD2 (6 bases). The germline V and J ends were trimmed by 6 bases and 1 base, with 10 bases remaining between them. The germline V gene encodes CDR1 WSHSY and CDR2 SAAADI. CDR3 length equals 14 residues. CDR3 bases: TGCGCCAGCAGGGGGGACTGGTCCTACAATGAGCAGTTCTTC. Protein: CASRGDWSYNEQFF.

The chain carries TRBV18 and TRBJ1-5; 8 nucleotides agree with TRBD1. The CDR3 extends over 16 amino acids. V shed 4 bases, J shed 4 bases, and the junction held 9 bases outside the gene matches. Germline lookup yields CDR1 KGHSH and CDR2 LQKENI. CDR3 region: CASSLTRQGTNQPQHF. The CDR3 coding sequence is TGTGCCAGCTCACTTACAAGACAGGGGACTAATCAGCCCCAGCATTTT.

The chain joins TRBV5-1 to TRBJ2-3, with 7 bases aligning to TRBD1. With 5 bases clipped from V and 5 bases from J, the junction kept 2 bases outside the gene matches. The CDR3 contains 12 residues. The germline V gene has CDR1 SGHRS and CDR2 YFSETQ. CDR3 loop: CASRQGEDTQYF. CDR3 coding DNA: TGCGCCAGCAGGCAGGGGGAAGATACGCAGTATTTT.

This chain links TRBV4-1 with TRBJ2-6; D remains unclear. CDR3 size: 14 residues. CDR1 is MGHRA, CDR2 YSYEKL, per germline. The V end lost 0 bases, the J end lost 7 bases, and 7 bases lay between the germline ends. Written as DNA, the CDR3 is TGCGCCAGCAGCCAAGAACAGATAGCCAACGTCCTGACTTTC. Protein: CASSQEQIANVLTF.

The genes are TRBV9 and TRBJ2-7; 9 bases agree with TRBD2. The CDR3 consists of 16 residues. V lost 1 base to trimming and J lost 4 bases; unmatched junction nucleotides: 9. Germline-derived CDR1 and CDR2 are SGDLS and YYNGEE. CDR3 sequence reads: CASSVSGGPQGYEQYF. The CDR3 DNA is TGTGCCAGCAGCGTAAGCGGGGGGCCGCAGGGGTACGAGCAGTACTTC.

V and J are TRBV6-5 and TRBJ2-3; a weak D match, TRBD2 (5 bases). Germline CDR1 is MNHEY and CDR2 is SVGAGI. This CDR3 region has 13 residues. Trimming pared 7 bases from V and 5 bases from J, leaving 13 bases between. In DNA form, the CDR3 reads TGTGCCAGCACCCTCCCTGCGGGAGATACGCAGTATTTT. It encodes CASTLPAGDTQYF.

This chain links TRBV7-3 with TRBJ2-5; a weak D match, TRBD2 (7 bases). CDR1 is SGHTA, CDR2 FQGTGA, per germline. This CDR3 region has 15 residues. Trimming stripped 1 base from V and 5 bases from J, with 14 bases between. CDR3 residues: CASSLKRTAGETQYF. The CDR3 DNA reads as TGTGCCAGCAGCTTAAAGAGGACAGCGGGGGAGACCCAGTACTTC. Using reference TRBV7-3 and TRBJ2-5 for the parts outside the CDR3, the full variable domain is GAGVSQTPSNKVTEKGKYVELRCDPISGHTALYWYRQSLGQGPEFLIYFQGTGAADDSGLPNDRFFAVRPEGSVSTLKIQRTERGDSAVYLCASSLKRTAGETQYFGPGTRLLVL.

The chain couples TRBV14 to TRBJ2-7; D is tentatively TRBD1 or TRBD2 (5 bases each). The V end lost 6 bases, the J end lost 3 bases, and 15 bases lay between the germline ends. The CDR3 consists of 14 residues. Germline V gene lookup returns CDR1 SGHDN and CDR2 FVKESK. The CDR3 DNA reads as TGTGCCAGCAGTTACACCGGGACCTTCTACGAGCAGTACTTC. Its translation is CASSYTGTFYEQYF.

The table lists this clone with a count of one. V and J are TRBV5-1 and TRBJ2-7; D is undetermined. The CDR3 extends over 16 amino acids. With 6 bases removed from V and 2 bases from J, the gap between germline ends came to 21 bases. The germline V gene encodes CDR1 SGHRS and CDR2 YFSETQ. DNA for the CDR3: TGCGCCAGCACCCTAACCGGGTCCCAAAGGGCCTACGAGCAGTACTTC. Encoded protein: CASTLTGSQRAYEQYF.

The CDR3 sequence: CASSLGLVWETQYF. The CDR3 region has the DNA TGTGCCAGCAGCCTTGGACTAGTCTGGGAGACCCAGTACTTC. V and J are TRBV5-8 and TRBJ2-5; 7 bases map to TRBD2. Germline V gene sequence: CDR1 SGHTS, CDR2 YDEGEE. This CDR3 comprises 14 residues. The V segment lost 4 bases and the J segment 5 bases; nucleotides outside the gene matches: 8.

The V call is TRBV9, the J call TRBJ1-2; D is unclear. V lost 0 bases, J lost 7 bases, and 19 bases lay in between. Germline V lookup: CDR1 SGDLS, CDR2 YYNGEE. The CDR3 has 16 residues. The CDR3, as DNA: TGTGCCAGCAGCGTAGACGAGTCACCGATCCTTATTGGCTACACCTTC. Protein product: CASSVDESPILIGYTF.

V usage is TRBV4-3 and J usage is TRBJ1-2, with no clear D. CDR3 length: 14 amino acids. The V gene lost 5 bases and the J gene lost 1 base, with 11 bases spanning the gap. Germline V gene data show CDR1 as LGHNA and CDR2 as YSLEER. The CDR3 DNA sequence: TGCGCCAGCAGCATCGTACTTAATAACTATGGCTACACCTTC. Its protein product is CASSIVLNNYGYTF.